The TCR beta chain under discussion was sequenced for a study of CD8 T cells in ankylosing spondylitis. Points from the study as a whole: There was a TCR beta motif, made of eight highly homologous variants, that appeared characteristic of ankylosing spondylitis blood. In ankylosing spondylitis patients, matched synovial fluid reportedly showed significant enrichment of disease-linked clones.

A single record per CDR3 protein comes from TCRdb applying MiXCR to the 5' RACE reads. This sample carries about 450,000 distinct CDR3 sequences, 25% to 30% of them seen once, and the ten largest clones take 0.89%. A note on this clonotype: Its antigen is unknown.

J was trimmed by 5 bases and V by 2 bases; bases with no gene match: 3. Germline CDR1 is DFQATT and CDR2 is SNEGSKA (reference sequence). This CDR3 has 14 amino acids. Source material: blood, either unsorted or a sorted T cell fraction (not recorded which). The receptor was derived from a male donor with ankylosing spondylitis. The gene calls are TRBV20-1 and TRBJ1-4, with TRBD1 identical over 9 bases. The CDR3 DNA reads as TGCAGTGCTAGATCCGGGACAGGGAATGAAAAACTGTTTTTT. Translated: CSARSGTGNEKLFF.